Each of the 13 T cell receptor beta chains below was sequenced from the same sample in a study of T cells in Graves' hyperthyroidism and ophthalmopathy. Regions amplified from RNA transcripts were the TCR beta CDR3 regions. HTBI primers were used for first-round RT-PCR of the TCR CDR3. TCRdb re-derived calls from the multiplex PCR reads in MiXCR, one entry per CDR3 protein. The table records under 800,000 distinct CDR3 sequences, less than 15% of them present only once. The sample comprised blood. The origin of the receptors is a woman between 18 and 29 years old with Graves' hyperthyroidism.

The table lists this clonotype with many counts. This chain's CDR3 is CAWLGGGTEAFF. The CDR3 bases are TGTGCCTGGCTAGGGGGAGGCACTGAAGCTTTCTTT. The chain couples TRBV30 to TRBJ1-1; tentatively, D is TRBD1 (6 bases). V was shortened by 5 bases and J by 4 bases, with 11 bases between the two germline ends. This CDR3 region has 12 residues. Per the germline V gene, CDR1 is GTSNPN and CDR2 is SVGIG (reference sequence).

This clonotype was observed many times. CDR3 in DNA: TGTGCCAGCAGCTCGACGCGAGGGATCAATGAGCAGTTCTTC. It codes for CASSSTRGINEQFF. This chain uses TRBV6-2 or TRBV6-3 with TRBJ2-1; weak D call: TRBD2 (5 bases). Between the trimmed V and J ends, which lost 6 bases and 6 bases, there was a span of 15 bases. This CDR3 is 14 amino acids long. Looked up from germline, CDR1 is MNHEY and CDR2 is SVGEGT.

This clonotype was detected ten times or more. The V and J genes are TRBV28 and TRBJ2-7; the match to TRBD1 covers 7 bases. V was pared by 7 bases and J by 3 bases, with 9 bases of the junction left unmatched. Per the germline V gene, CDR1 is MDHEN and CDR2 is SYDVKM. This CDR3 has 14 residues. The CDR3 region has the DNA TGTGCCAGCACCCGGACAGGACCTTACTACGAGCAGTACTTC. This sequence encodes CASTRTGPYYEQYF.

To note about this clonotype: A much larger clone is a single base away; this may be a read error. The rearrangement joins TRBV28 to TRBJ2-2; D may be TRBD1 (6 bases). The CDR3 is 17 amino acids. CDR1 MDHEN and CDR2 SYDVKM come from the germline V gene. The V gene lost 5 bases and the J gene lost 1 base, with 17 bases spanning the gap. CDR3 coding DNA: TGTGCCAGCAGTCCCCAAAAGGGACACGGGAACACCGGGGAGCTGTTTTTT. Protein: CASSPQKGHGNTGELFF.

This clonotype was seen more than once but under ten times. V and J are TRBV19 and TRBJ2-1; 14 bases are a match to TRBD2. Per the germline V gene, CDR1 is LNHDA and CDR2 is SQIVND (reference sequence). The CDR3 loop spans 13 amino acids. The ends lost 8 bases at V and 6 bases at J; junction bases unmatched: 0. Written as DNA, the CDR3 is TGTGCCAGTGGGACTAGCGGGAGCAATGAGCAGTTCTTC. It encodes CASGTSGSNEQFF.

J is TRBJ2-3 and V is TRBV4-1, with unresolved D. The CDR3 has 16 residues. The V gene's germline CDR1 is MGHRA and CDR2 YSYEKL. V was shortened by 4 bases and J by 0 bases, with 14 bases between the two germline ends. The CDR3 sequence: CASSPSVGVSTDTQYF. The CDR3 nucleotides are TGCGCCAGCAGCCCCTCAGTAGGAGTTAGCACAGATACGCAGTATTTT.

This clonotype was seen a few times. The chain joins TRBV12-3 or TRBV12-4 to TRBJ1-2, with 10 bases lining up with TRBD1. The CDR3 is made up of 15 amino acids. V lost 6 bases, J lost 4 bases, and 8 bases stayed unmatched. CDR3 in amino acids: CASRHDRGPSYGYTF. CDR3 bases: TGTGCCAGCAGACATGACAGGGGGCCTAGCTATGGCTACACCTTC.

This clonotype was observed many times. The chain's CDR3 is CSASHKNQPQHF. CDR3 DNA: TGCAGTGCTTCTCACAAAAATCAGCCCCAGCATTTT. The chain combines TRBV20-1 with TRBJ1-5, with D uncertain. With 5 bases removed from V and 4 bases from J, the gap between germline ends came to 9 bases. The germline CDR1 and CDR2 sequences are DFQATT and SNEGSKA (reference sequence). The CDR3 loop spans 12 amino acids.

This clonotype was detected ten times or more. The chain is built from TRBV11-2 and TRBJ1-2; tentatively, D is TRBD1 (5 bases). The V end was cut by 1 base, the J end by 8 bases, with 17 bases between. CDR1 and CDR2 (germline): SGHAT, FQNNGV. The CDR3 loop spans 15 amino acids. CDR3 nucleotide sequence: TGTGCCAGCAGCTTAGGTGTACCGGCAGGGAACGGCTACACCTTC. Its translation: CASSLGVPAGNGYTF.

V is TRBV4-3 and J is TRBJ1-1; possible D gene TRBD1, 5 bases. Between the trimmed V and J ends, which lost 4 bases and 2 bases, there was a span of 23 bases. This CDR3 contains 18 residues. Germline lookup yields CDR1 LGHNA and CDR2 YSLEER. The CDR3 protein is CASSPNTGDLLPNTEAFF. CDR3 DNA sequence: TGCGCCAGCAGCCCCAACACGGGGGACCTACTTCCAAACACTGAAGCTTTCTTT.

The sample holds a few counts of this clonotype. The gene calls are TRBV15 and TRBJ2-3; TRBD2 aligns across 11 bases. The germline gives CDR1 LNHNV, CDR2 YYDKDF (reference sequence). The CDR3 has 20 amino acids. The ends lost 0 bases at V and 2 bases at J; junction bases unmatched: 13. The CDR3 loop reads CATSRDLGSLAGGNTDTQYF. DNA of the CDR3: TGTGCCACCAGCAGAGACCTGGGCAGTCTAGCGGGAGGAAACACAGATACGCAGTATTTT.

The rearrangement uses TRBV5-6 and TRBJ1-1, with 9 bases matching TRBD1. The CDR3 covers 18 residues. Trimming removed 0 bases from V and 4 bases from J; junction bases left unmatched: 13. Germline V gives CDR1 SGHDT, CDR2 YYEEEE. The CDR3 nucleotides are TGTGCCAGCAGCTTGGCAGGGGGATGGGGACAGGGATCCACTGAAGCTTTCTTT. Translation gives CASSLAGGWGQGSTEAFF.

This clonotype showed up just a few times. The genes are TRBV19 and TRBJ2-1, with TRBD1 matching 7 bases. CDR1 LNHDA and CDR2 SQIVND come from the germline V gene (reference sequence). J gave up 0 bases and V 5 bases, and 25 bases lay outside the gene matches. The CDR3 runs 22 residues. The CDR3 DNA reads as TGTGCCAGTAGTCCCCGGGGCTATAGGGGGCGATCGAGCGGAAGCTCCTACAATGAGCAGTTCTTC. Its protein product is CASSPRGYRGRSSGSSYNEQFF.